This T cell receptor beta chain was retrieved from a study of neoadjuvant nivolumab and ipilimumab in lung cancer. CDR3 size: 13 residues. V was clipped by 2 bases and J by 4 bases, with 7 bases between them. CDR1 MNHEY and CDR2 SVGAGI come from the germline V gene. Notes on this clone: No antigen is known for it.

Measured with immunoSEQ multiplex PCR; TCRdb has only the in-frame clones, and not every one. The sample contains over 10,000 clones, under 97% of which appear only once. Study-level findings and limits: Only two of four nivolumab-treated tumors gained richness and clonality by surgery. Resected-tumor TCR richness correlated positively with pretherapy blood richness. TCR richness and clonality were higher in tumors than adjacent uninvolved lung.

The sample was peripheral blood, taken after neoadjuvant nivolumab, alone or with ipilimumab, at or shortly before surgery. This clonotype was obtained from an adult with non-small cell lung cancer. This chain joins TRBV6-5 and TRBJ2-3; tentative D call: TRBD1 (5 bases). In DNA, the CDR3 is TGTGCCAGCAGTTACAGGGGTGCAGATACGCAGTATTTT. Translated: CASSYRGADTQYF.